The 6 T cell receptor beta chains given below trace back to one sample, sequenced in a study of sequential checkpoint blockade in melanoma (dated by TCRdb to the late 2010s). Libraries were prepared through the immunoSEQ multiplex PCR assay. The clones in this table, taken by TCRdb from immuneACCESS, are in-frame only. Not every clone is retained; where verified, under half of the shortfall comes from an unresolved V gene, and the cause of the rest is unknown. The sample table records some 7,900 clones; less than 25% of these occur just once. Jointly, the top ten make up 9.5% to 10% of the sample. The treatment or condition tag for this specimen amounts to: randomized to nivolumab then ipilimumab (arm A) or the reverse (arm B). The starting material was tumor tissue (inferred from file names), obtained from a patient given nivolumab and ipilimumab in sequence. Source of these receptors: a human donor with melanoma.

Only a few counts were recorded for this clone. The chain couples TRBV15 to TRBJ2-1, with D unclear. The CDR3 length is 14 residues. Germline V gene lookup returns CDR1 LNHNV and CDR2 YYDKDF (reference sequence). V lost 0 bases, J lost 5 bases, and 8 bases lay in between. The CDR3 here is CATSRDSKDNEQFF. The CDR3 nucleotides read TGTGCCACCAGCAGAGATTCCAAGGACAATGAGCAGTTCTTC. Using reference TRBV15 and TRBJ2-1 for the parts outside the CDR3, the full variable domain is DAMVIQNPRYQVTQFGKPVTLSCSQTLNHNVMYWYQQKSSQAPKLLFHYYDKDFNNEADTPDNFQSRRPNTSFCFLDIRSPGLGDTAMYLCATSRDSKDNEQFFGPGTRLTVL.

In its sample, this clone was seen once. This chain connects TRBV30 to TRBJ2-1, with unresolved D. V lost 3 bases and J lost 5, with 8 bases in between. The CDR3 is 12 amino acids. Germline loops: CDR1 GTSNPN, CDR2 SVGIG (reference sequence). Here the CDR3 DNA reads TGTGCCTGGAGGGAGACCGACAATGAGCAGTTCTTC. Its protein product is CAWRETDNEQFF.

This clone was detected only a few times. This chain uses TRBV29-1 with TRBJ2-1; 8 nucleotides agree with TRBD1. CDR1 is SQVTM, CDR2 ANQGSEA, per germline. This CDR3 has 15 amino acids. Losses at the gene ends were 7 bases for V and 9 bases for J; bases not matched to a gene: 17. The CDR3 DNA is TGCAGCGGTGACAGGGGATGGAGCCCCGGAGGTGAGCAGTTCTTC. Translating it yields CSGDRGWSPGGEQFF.

This sequence joins TRBV11-3 and TRBJ2-1, with 11 bases that match TRBD2. The CDR3 runs to 16 residues. The junction had 5 bases not matched to a gene; V was cut back by 1 base and J by 6 bases. Germline loops: CDR1 SGHNT, CDR2 YENEEA. The CDR3 DNA is TGTGCCAGCAGCTTAGGCCGGCTAGCGGGAGGCAATGAGCAGTTCTTC. As protein: CASSLGRLAGGNEQFF.

This chain links TRBV30 with TRBJ2-3, with TRBD1 matching 11 bases. The junction had 6 bases not matched to a gene; V was cut back by 0 bases and J by 4 bases. CDR1 and CDR2 (germline): GTSNPN, SVGIG (reference sequence). The CDR3 runs to 16 residues. The CDR3 DNA is TGTGCCTGGAGTGTGGGGACAGGGGGGGGCCCAGATACGCAGTATTTT. The encoded protein is CAWSVGTGGGPDTQYF.

This clone showed up just once. The chain uses TRBV28 and TRBJ2-1; 10 bases map to TRBD2. CDR1 is MDHEN, CDR2 SYDVKM, per germline. The CDR3 length is 20 residues. With V trimmed by 5 bases and J by 9 bases, 25 bases remained unmatched. This CDR3 reads CASSKGWASGRKIYRPEQFF. The CDR3 DNA reads as TGTGCCAGCAGTAAGGGGTGGGCTAGCGGGAGAAAAATCTATCGACCTGAGCAGTTCTTC. Full variable domain (missing parts from reference TRBV28 and TRBJ2-1): DVKVTQSSRYLVKRTGEKVFLECVQDMDHENMFWYRQDPGLGLRLIYFSYDVKMKEKGDIPEGYSVSREKKERFSLILESASTNQTSMYLCASSKGWASGRKIYRPEQFFGPGTRLTVL.